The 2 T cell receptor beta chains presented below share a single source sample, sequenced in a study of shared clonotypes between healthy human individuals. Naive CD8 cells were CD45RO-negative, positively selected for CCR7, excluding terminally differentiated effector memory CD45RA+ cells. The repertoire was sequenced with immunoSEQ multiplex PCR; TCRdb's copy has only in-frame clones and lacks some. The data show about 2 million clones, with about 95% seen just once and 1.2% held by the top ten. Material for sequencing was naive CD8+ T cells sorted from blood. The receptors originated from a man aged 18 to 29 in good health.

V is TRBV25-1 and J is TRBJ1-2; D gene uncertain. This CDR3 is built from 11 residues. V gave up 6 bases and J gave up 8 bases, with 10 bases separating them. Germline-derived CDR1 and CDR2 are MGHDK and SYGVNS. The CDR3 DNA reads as TGTGCCAGCAGGAATTCTAAAGGCTACACCTTC. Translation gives CASRNSKGYTF.

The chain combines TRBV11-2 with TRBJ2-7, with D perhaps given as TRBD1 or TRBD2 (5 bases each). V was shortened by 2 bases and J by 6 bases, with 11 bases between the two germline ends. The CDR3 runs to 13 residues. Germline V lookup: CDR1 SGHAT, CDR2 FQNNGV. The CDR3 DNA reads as TGTGCCAGCAGCTTAAACGCGAGGGGCGAGCAGTACTTC. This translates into CASSLNARGEQYF.